This T cell receptor beta chain emerged from a study of beta chain features in type 1 diabetes. Whole-study context: Healthy donors and patients had similar age, gender and cell yields.

Every bit of the isolated RNA underwent reverse transcription, so sequencing read expressed TCRB transcripts. Profiling relied on immunoSEQ multiplex PCR, and the TCRdb table lists in-frame clones only, not all of them. The profile covers some 700,000 clones, with under 15% appearing a single time and approximately 0.021% taken by the ten largest. Via the markers CD45RO/CCR7/CD25/CD127/CD95/CD27, stem cell-like memory, regulatory, central memory and naive CD4+ cells were sorted. This clone was recorded a few times. Its antigen remains unidentified. General study results and limits: In every one of the four CD4+ subsets, TCRB CDR3s were moderately but significantly shorter in Type 1 diabetes patients. Whether HLA type affects TCRB rearrangement stayed undetermined in the present work. VDJ junctions in type 1 diabetes patients carried more deletions and fewer insertions.

The source of this sequence is a man aged 18 to 35 with type 1 diabetes. Sequenced: naive CD4+ T cells from blood.

The chain's CDR3 is CATKGVSGNQPQHF. In DNA, the CDR3 is TGTGCCACTAAAGGGGTTTCGGGCAATCAGCCCCAGCATTTT. The gene calls are TRBV2 and TRBJ1-5; possible D gene TRBD1, 5 bases. The CDR3 spans 14 residues. Germline V gene lookup returns CDR1 SNHLY and CDR2 FYNNEI. Trimming took 10 bases from V and 2 from J, leaving 15 bases between them.